The clone carrying this T cell receptor beta chain has just a few counts. Its specificity is not known. The unexposed donors gave CD4+ T cells in about 2011-2018, prior to COVID-19. CD4+ T cells were isolated from the cells after roughly 11 days of culture. Method: immunoSEQ multiplex PCR; TCRdb's copy keeps in-frame clones and lacks some. There are 25,000 to 30,000 clones in the sample; roughly 80% occur only once, and over 15% lies in the top ten. This record belongs to a study of CD4 T cells in relation to SARS-CoV-2 and coronaviruses. CDR3 length: 14 amino acids. Germline V gene lookup returns CDR1 KGHSH and CDR2 LQKENI. Trimming took off 4 bases at V and 4 bases at J, with 11 bases between the two ends.

The sample comprised CD4+ T cells from PBMCs, cultured in vitro. The clonotype was recovered from a human donor in good health. The genes are TRBV18 and TRBJ1-5; D perhaps matches TRBD1 (6 bases). CDR3 nucleotides: TGTGCCAGCTCACTACAGGGAAATAATCAGCCCCAGCATTTT. This gives the protein CASSLQGNNQPQHF.